These T cell receptor beta chains were read from a single sample in a study of response to subunit inactivated influenza vaccine. Each CDR3 protein is one row after TCRdb ran MiXCR on the RT-PCR reads. The sample yields about 780,000 distinct CDR3 sequences, approximately 17% seen once. Source: PBMCs from blood, taken roughly 5 days after vaccination. The receptors originated from a man aged 45-65 years who received an inactivated influenza vaccine. Each CDR3 is given with its conserved first and last residue. Each record gives: clone size, D gene, V gene, CDR3 protein. D genes are given only for firm matches. Not all rows give a size; the values are once, few, many and, for expanded clones, a class.

size: NA
D: NA
V: TRBV29-1
CDR3: CSVGGTVNYGYTF

size: NA
D: NA
V: TRBV5-6
CDR3: CASSFTGHYTF

size: many
D: NA
V: TRBV7-8
CDR3: CASSLGRATNYGYTF

size: NA
D: NA
V: TRBV6-5
CDR3: CASSYSYPPSSDEQYF

size: many
D: NA
V: TRBV20-1
CDR3: CSARDLMGRYTYEQYF

size: few
D: NA
V: TRBV20-1
CDR3: CSASGVGPGPGKDQPQHF

size: few
D: TRBD2
V: TRBV11-2
CDR3: CASSPDLTSAQETQYF

size: few
D: NA
V: TRBV5-1
CDR3: CASSWTVSSGNEQFF

size: few
D: NA
V: TRBV10-3
CDR3: CAISGFNSDYEQYF

size: few
D: NA
V: TRBV6-5
CDR3: CASSYTQGQETQYF

size: few
D: TRBD1
V: TRBV29-1
CDR3: CSVVLGGTGAYEQYF

size: NA
D: TRBD2
V: TRBV10-2
CDR3: CASSEPGLAGGPYF

size: NA
D: NA
V: TRBV20-1
CDR3: CSARRQGNRGNTIYF

size: NA
D: NA
V: TRBV30
CDR3: CAWSSYSGNTIYF

size: NA
D: NA
V: TRBV28
CDR3: CASSLFRVGEAFF

size: few
D: NA
V: TRBV28
CDR3: CASSSPDRSNQPQHF

size: NA
D: NA
V: TRBV6-2/TRBV6-3
CDR3: CASSHLRGTQYF

size: many
D: NA
V: TRBV29-1
CDR3: CSVPGGPGELFF

size: once
D: NA
V: TRBV6-1
CDR3: CASSEGQRMFF

size: few
D: TRBD2
V: TRBV7-7
CDR3: CASSLVGTSGKETQYF

size: many
D: NA
V: TRBV30
CDR3: CAWRGRQRETQYF

size: NA
D: TRBD2
V: TRBV6-2/TRBV6-3
CDR3: CASSYGAALAGGKTQYF

size: few
D: NA
V: TRBV15
CDR3: CATSNSGGTINSPLHF